This T cell receptor (beta chain) originates from a study of cytomegalovirus exposure and HLA in healthy donors. The germline V gene encodes CDR1 SQVTM and CDR2 ANQGSEA. Deletions cut 3 bases from V and 0 bases from J, with 9 bases between. This CDR3 spans 15 amino acids. The primer mix had 60 Vbeta and 13 Jbeta primers. Sequencing used immunoSEQ multiplex PCR; TCRdb keeps in-frame clones, though not all of them. The sample totals roughly 200,000 clones; its top ten clones hold over 0.95%. The sequence was collected from a girl aged 2-9 years in good health and CMV-seropositive. The genes are TRBV29-1 and TRBJ2-6; D is possibly TRBD1 (5 bases). The sequencing sample was made of PBMCs. CDR3 in amino acids: CSVDGADSGANVLTF. The CDR3 DNA follows: TGCAGCGTTGATGGGGCAGACTCTGGGGCCAACGTCCTGACTTTC.